This T cell receptor beta chain was recorded in a study of cytomegalovirus exposure and HLA in healthy donors. The PCR made use of 60 Vbeta and 13 Jbeta primers. Data came from immunoSEQ multiplex PCR; TCRdb stores just in-frame clones and leaves some out. This sample has some 210,000 clones; about 90% occur once, and the top ten carry 1% to 1.5%. The V and J ends lost 8 bases and 7 bases respectively, with 20 bases between them. Germline CDR1 reads MGHRA; CDR2 reads YSYEKL. The CDR3 is 15 residues long. Comment on this clone: The antigen is undetermined.

Regarding the study as a whole: Association of around 17,000 TCR beta sequences with HLA alleles was found at 0.05 false discovery rate in a later analysis.

The receptor comes from a man aged 25 to 40 in good health and CMV-seronegative. Sequenced material: PBMCs. The genes are TRBV4-1 and TRBJ2-2; maybe TRBD1 (6 bases). This CDR3 is CASGTDHRESGELFF. The CDR3 DNA reads as TGCGCCAGCGGGACGGACCACAGGGAGAGCGGGGAGCTGTTTTTT.